Below are 32 T cell receptor beta chains sequenced from a single sample in a study of T cell responses to AZD1222 COVID-19 vaccine. Libraries were prepared by immunoSEQ multiplex PCR; TCRdb keeps only in-frame clonotypes and omits some of them. Of about 150,000 clones in the sample, about 87% were seen once. The material was peripheral blood, obtained on day 0 of AZD1222 vaccination. These receptors all stem from an adult in good health.

The V gene is TRBV28, the J gene TRBJ1-1, with D uncertain. This CDR3 spans 11 amino acids. Germline CDR1 is MDHEN and CDR2 is SYDVKM. The germline V and J ends were trimmed by 8 bases and 5 bases, with 9 bases remaining between them. The CDR3: CASYGRTEAFF. Here the CDR3 DNA reads TGTGCCAGCTACGGACGAACTGAAGCTTTCTTT.

The chain uses TRBV4-1 and TRBJ1-4; no clear D gene. The CDR3 has 16 residues. Germline assignment: CDR1 MGHRA and CDR2 YSYEKL. Trimming cost V 0 bases and J 2 bases, with 10 bases left between them. The CDR3 coding sequence is TGCGCCAGCAGCCAAGATGGGAGGGCGACTAATGAAAAACTGTTTTTT. Its translation: CASSQDGRATNEKLFF.

The genes are TRBV24-1 and TRBJ1-4, with no clear D. This CDR3 has 15 amino acids. With 9 bases removed from V and 8 bases from J, the gap between germline ends came to 21 bases. Per the germline V gene, CDR1 is KGHDR and CDR2 is SFDVKD. In DNA, the CDR3 is TGTGCCACCTCCTCGGGAGGCGGATCTGAGGAAAAACTGTTTTTT. Its translation is CATSSGGGSEEKLFF.

This sequence joins TRBV15 and TRBJ1-3; no reliable D call. The CDR3 has 15 residues. Germline assignment: CDR1 LNHNV and CDR2 YYDKDF (reference sequence). Trimming stripped 3 bases from V and 1 base from J, with 10 bases between. CDR3 DNA: TGTGCCACCAGCAGCGGAGCCTTATCTGGAAACACCATATATTTT. Protein: CATSSGALSGNTIYF.

The chain recombines TRBV15 with TRBJ2-3; no reliable D call. The ends were cut back, 5 bases at V and 5 bases at J, with 14 bases in the middle. CDR1 and CDR2 from the germline V gene are LNHNV and YYDKDF (reference sequence). CDR3 length: 14 amino acids. CDR3 sequence: CATSSSFFGDTQYF. CDR3 DNA: TGTGCCACCAGCTCCTCCTTTTTTGGAGATACGCAGTATTTT.

The V and J genes are TRBV9 and TRBJ2-3, with D possibly TRBD1 on 5 matching bases. CDR3 length: 16 residues. In germline, CDR1 is SGDLS, CDR2 YYNGEE. With 4 bases removed from V and 2 bases from J, the gap between germline ends came to 17 bases. The CDR3 DNA is TGTGCCAGCAGCCCCCCCGGTAGGGGATCCACAGATACGCAGTATTTT. The encoded protein is CASSPPGRGSTDTQYF.

The chain links TRBV3-1 (or the pseudogene TRBV3-2) to TRBJ1-1; 11 bases align to TRBD1. Germline V CDR1 and CDR2: LGHDT, YNNKEL (reference sequence). The CDR3 contains 16 residues. After removal of 6 bases from V and 3 bases from J, the junction contained 9 bases not matched to a gene. CDR3 DNA: TGTGCCAGCAGGCCCGGGTGGGGACAGGGGGACACTGAAGCTTTCTTT. The encoded protein is CASRPGWGQGDTEAFF.

The chain has TRBV20-1 and TRBJ2-7, with unresolved D. The CDR3 spans 11 residues. V lost 3 bases, J lost 6 bases, and 9 bases lay in between. CDR1 DFQATT and CDR2 SNEGSKA come from the germline V gene (reference sequence). Here the CDR3 DNA reads TGCAGTGCTAGTTGGGATGGCGAGCAGTACTTC. Amino acids: CSASWDGEQYF.

This clone is a singleton in its sample. The CDR3 loop is CASSRTGPGNQPQHF. CDR3 sequence (DNA): TGTGCCAGCAGCCGGACAGGGCCGGGCAATCAGCCCCAGCATTTT. The chain couples TRBV6-2 or TRBV6-3 to TRBJ1-5, with 8 bases matching TRBD1. CDR3 length equals 15 residues. Germline CDR1 is MNHEY and CDR2 is SVGEGT. The J segment lost 2 bases and the V segment lost 6 bases, leaving 6 bases of the junction unmatched.

The CDR3, as DNA: TGTGCCAGCAGCGGGGACAGGGCCTACGAGCAGTACTTC. It is translated as CASSGDRAYEQYF. V usage is TRBV5-4 and J usage is TRBJ2-7, with 9 positions matching TRBD1. There are 13 residues in the CDR3. CDR1 SGHNT and CDR2 YYREEE come from the germline V gene (reference sequence). V was pared by 4 bases and J by 2 bases, with 1 base of the junction left unmatched.

The rearrangement links TRBV28 to TRBJ1-2; weak D call: TRBD1 (6 bases). The V end was cut by 7 bases, the J end by 4 bases, with 19 bases between. Germline-derived CDR1 and CDR2 are MDHEN and SYDVKM. This CDR3 is built from 15 residues. CDR3 in DNA: TGTGCCAGCACCTCGGGGGGGGCGCAGGGCTATGGCTACACCTTC. Protein product: CASTSGGAQGYGYTF.

This rearrangement joins TRBV9 to TRBJ1-6, with D perhaps TRBD1 (5 bases). Trimming took off 3 bases at V and 9 bases at J, with 13 bases between the two ends. Germline loops: CDR1 SGDLS, CDR2 YYNGEE. The CDR3 has 14 residues. The CDR3 nucleotides are TGTGCCAGCAGCGGTCTGGGGGTGGGTTCACCCCTCCACTTT. Encoded protein: CASSGLGVGSPLHF.

This clone was found once. The rearrangement uses TRBV7-8 and TRBJ2-3, with D perhaps TRBD2 (6 bases). Trimming shortened V by 3 bases and J by 2 bases, and 9 bases separated the two germline ends. Germline values: CDR1 SGHVS, CDR2 FQNEAQ. There are 14 residues in the CDR3. The CDR3 reads CASSLSGVTDTQYF. The CDR3 nucleotides are TGTGCCAGCAGCTTGTCGGGGGTCACAGATACGCAGTATTTT.

V usage is TRBV7-9 and J usage is TRBJ2-7; no firm D call. Trimming left V 1 base short and J 3 bases short, with 10 bases between. The CDR3 has 14 residues. CDR1 and CDR2 from the germline V gene are SEHNR and FQNEAQ (reference sequence). The CDR3 region is CASSLGVENYEQYF. CDR3 DNA sequence: TGTGCCAGCAGCTTAGGTGTAGAAAACTACGAGCAGTACTTC.

The V and J genes are TRBV28 and TRBJ2-5; D gene ambiguous. Trimming shortened V by 5 bases and J by 1 base, and 11 bases separated the two germline ends. The CDR3 is made up of 14 amino acids. Germline V gives CDR1 MDHEN, CDR2 SYDVKM. The CDR3 bases are TGTGCCAGCAGTCCCAGAGAAATCCAAGAGACCCAGTACTTC. Its translation: CASSPREIQETQYF. The full variable domain, with the rest looked up from reference TRBV28 and TRBJ2-5, is DVKVTQSSRYLVKRTGEKVFLECVQDMDHENMFWYRQDPGLGLRLIYFSYDVKMKEKGDIPEGYSVSREKKERFSLILESASTNQTSMYLCASSPREIQETQYFGPGTRLLVL.

The chain links TRBV7-2 to TRBJ1-5; no clear D gene. The germline V gene has CDR1 SGHTA and CDR2 FQGNSA. This CDR3 contains 14 residues. With 1 base removed from V and 0 bases from J, the gap between germline ends came to 4 bases. Here the CDR3 DNA reads TGTGCCAGCAGCTTAGGTAATAGCAATCAGCCCCAGCATTTT. As protein: CASSLGNSNQPQHF.

This chain connects TRBV5-4 to TRBJ1-1; D might be TRBD1 (5 bases). There are 13 residues in the CDR3. In germline, CDR1 is SGHNT, CDR2 YYREEE (reference sequence). Trimming shortened V by 4 bases and J by 5 bases, and 12 bases separated the two germline ends. The CDR3 loop is CASSPGSRTEAFF. The CDR3 DNA is TGTGCCAGCAGCCCAGGGAGCCGGACTGAAGCTTTCTTT.

The J gene is TRBJ1-1, the V gene TRBV6-6; D not certain. In germline, CDR1 is MNHNY, CDR2 SVGAGI (reference sequence). The V end lost 3 bases, the J end lost 1 base, and 9 bases lay between the germline ends. The CDR3 is made up of 14 amino acids. Written as DNA, the CDR3 is TGTGCCAGCAGTTATGCGTACGGGAACACTGAAGCTTTCTTT. It codes for CASSYAYGNTEAFF.

This chain joins TRBV6-5 and TRBJ2-7; either TRBD1 or TRBD2 may supply D (5 bases each). Germline lookup yields CDR1 MNHEY and CDR2 SVGAGI. The CDR3 loop spans 14 amino acids. Deletions cut 7 bases from V and 0 bases from J, with 13 bases between. The CDR3 DNA reads TGTGCCAGCACCTCCGGGACCTCCTCCTACGAGCAGTACTTC. Protein: CASTSGTSSYEQYF.

This clone showed up just a few times. This chain links TRBV28 with TRBJ2-7; D possibly corresponds to TRBD1 (6 bases). Per germline, CDR1 MDHEN and CDR2 SYDVKM. V was cut by 6 bases and J by 5 bases, with 14 bases left in between. This CDR3 is 13 amino acids long. CDR3 nucleotides: TGTGCCAGCAGGAGACAGGTCCCGGACGAGCAGTACTTC. This codes for CASRRQVPDEQYF.

The chain joins TRBV6-6 to TRBJ2-1, with 8 nucleotides matching TRBD2. This CDR3 comprises 13 residues. CDR1 and CDR2 (germline): MNHNY, SVGAGI (reference sequence). Trimming removed 6 bases from V and 6 bases from J; junction bases left unmatched: 4. The CDR3 region is CASRAGGGNEQFF. In DNA form, the CDR3 reads TGTGCCAGCAGGGCGGGGGGAGGCAATGAGCAGTTCTTC.

The gene calls are TRBV7-3 and TRBJ2-1, with 7 bases that match TRBD2. The CDR3 has 15 residues. V gave up 5 bases and J gave up 0 bases; unmatched junction bases: 4. Germline loops: CDR1 SGHTA, CDR2 FQGTGA. The CDR3 spells CASSPLAASYNEQFF. The DNA for the CDR3 is TGTGCCAGCAGCCCCCTAGCGGCCTCCTACAATGAGCAGTTCTTC.

V usage is TRBV5-8 and J usage is TRBJ2-3; the match to TRBD1 covers 9 bases. V gave up 1 base and J gave up 4 bases; unmatched junction bases: 7. The germline V gene encodes CDR1 SGHTS and CDR2 YDEGEE. The CDR3 contains 16 residues. The CDR3 loop reads CASSLRGTGISDTQYF. The CDR3 bases are TGTGCCAGCAGCTTGCGGGGGACAGGGATTTCAGATACGCAGTATTTT. Drawing the rest from reference TRBV5-8 and TRBJ2-3, the complete variable domain is EAGVTQSPTHLIKTRGQQATLRCSPISGHTSVYWYQQALGLGLQFLLWYDEGEERNRGNFPPRFSGRQFPNYSSELNVNALELEDSALYLCASSLRGTGISDTQYFGPGTRLTVL.

The chain carries TRBV5-1 and TRBJ2-7, with a weak D call TRBD1 (5 bases). Trimming removed 2 bases from V and 3 bases from J, with 12 bases in between. CDR1 is SGHRS and CDR2 is YFSETQ in the germline V gene. The CDR3 is 14 residues long. CDR3 sequence reads: CASSLVGHDYEQYF. The DNA of the CDR3 is TGCGCCAGCAGCTTAGTAGGACACGACTACGAGCAGTACTTC.

The chain combines TRBV7-2 with TRBJ2-1; 12 nucleotides match TRBD2. With 0 bases clipped from V and 9 bases from J, the junction kept 6 bases outside the gene matches. This CDR3 has 16 amino acids. Germline V gene sequence: CDR1 SGHTA, CDR2 FQGNSA. The CDR3 nucleotides read TGTGCCAGCAGCTTAGCTCCTAGCGGGGGGGCTCGTGAGCAGTTCTTC. Translation: CASSLAPSGGAREQFF.

This clone was observed a single time. The chain employs TRBV6-5 and TRBJ2-1; D unclear. Germline loops: CDR1 MNHEY, CDR2 SVGAGI. V was clipped by 0 bases and J by 7 bases, with 13 bases between them. This CDR3 contains 15 residues. The CDR3 here is CASSYSSIASNEQFF. The CDR3, as DNA: TGTGCCAGCAGTTACTCGAGCATCGCGTCTAATGAGCAGTTCTTC.

V and J are TRBV14 and TRBJ2-5, with D uncertain. The germline V gene has CDR1 SGHDN and CDR2 FVKESK. V was trimmed by 1 base and J by 5 bases, leaving 5 bases between them. This CDR3 has 12 amino acids. CDR3 nucleotide sequence: TGTGCCAGCAGCCAAGTTTCGGAGACCCAGTACTTC. It is translated as CASSQVSETQYF.

The chain joins TRBV29-1 to TRBJ2-2; D unclear. Trimming cost V 7 bases and J 3 bases, with 12 bases left between them. Germline-derived CDR1 and CDR2 are SQVTM and ANQGSEA. The CDR3 contains 13 residues. CDR3 sequence: CSALDGYTGELFF. The CDR3 nucleotides are TGCAGCGCCCTCGACGGGTACACCGGGGAGCTGTTTTTT.

The CDR3 bases are TGTGCCAGCAACCAGGTTCAGGGGCAGAACACTGAAGCTTTCTTT. It translates to CASNQVQGQNTEAFF. V and J are TRBV21-1 and TRBJ1-1; the D call TRBD1 from the table was never checked on the DNA. TRBV21-1 is a pseudogene segment. The CDR3 extends over 15 amino acids.

Only one count was recorded for this clone. The rearrangement links TRBV5-1 to TRBJ2-1; TRBD2 aligns across 9 bases. CDR1 is SGHRS, CDR2 YFSETQ, per germline. This CDR3 has 15 amino acids. The V and J ends lost 2 bases and 5 bases, in that order; junction bases with no gene match: 5. In nucleotides, the CDR3 is TGCGCCAGCAGCTTAGGCGGGGGGGCCCACAATGAGCAGTTCTTC. Its translation: CASSLGGGAHNEQFF. Together with reference TRBV5-1 and TRBJ2-1, the CDR3 gives the full variable domain: KAGVTQTPRYLIKTRGQQVTLSCSPISGHRSVSWYQQTPGQGLQFLFEYFSETQRNKGNFPGRFSGRQFSNSRSEMNVSTLELGDSALYLCASSLGGGAHNEQFFGPGTRLTVL.

This chain joins TRBV27 and TRBJ2-5, with D possibly TRBD1 on 6 matching bases. CDR1 and CDR2 from the germline V gene are MNHEY and SMNVEV (reference sequence). V dropped 6 bases and J dropped 2 bases, with 10 bases sitting between them. CDR3 length: 13 amino acids. CDR3 nucleotides: TGTGCCAGCAGGGGACACGGTCAAGAGACCCAGTACTTC. Its protein is CASRGHGQETQYF.

This chain uses TRBV19 with TRBJ1-1; D is possibly TRBD1 (6 bases). The CDR3 covers 14 residues. V gave up 3 bases and J gave up 1 base, with 9 bases separating them. Germline V gives CDR1 LNHDA, CDR2 SQIVND (reference sequence). The CDR3 DNA reads TGTGCCAGTAGTATGAAAGGGGGGAACACTGAAGCTTTCTTT. Residues: CASSMKGGNTEAFF.